This T cell receptor (beta chain) was identified in a study of T cell responses to AZD1222 COVID-19 vaccine. CDR3 size: 15 residues. V lost 6 bases to trimming and J lost 11 bases; unmatched junction nucleotides: 12. The germline CDR1 and CDR2 sequences are SNHLY and FYNNEI. This clone was picked up a small number of times. What it binds is unknown. Assay used: immunoSEQ multiplex PCR; TCRdb lists only in-frame clones, some missing. The sample shows some 180,000 clones, 80% to 95% of them seen only once. General study points: Every sample of the repertoires postdated the peak T cell response. The sample set comprised mostly white British donors with more females, and clonal diversity was possibly underestimated. Spike-specific TCR depth and breadth grew after two AZD1222 doses.

V and J are TRBV2 and TRBJ2-2, with 10 bases identical to TRBD2. This clonotype was sampled from an adult who received the AZD1222 COVID-19 vaccine. The material was peripheral blood, obtained 28 days after the second AZD1222 dose. The CDR3 region has the DNA TGTGCCAGCAGCGCCAAGCGGGAGGGCCGCGGAGAGCTGTTTTTT. Translated: CASSAKREGRGELFF. The entire variable domain, with the rest obtained from reference TRBV2 and TRBJ2-2, is as follows: EPEVTQTPSHQVTQMGQEVILRCVPISNHLYFYWYRQILGQKVEFLVSFYNNEISEKSEIFDDQFSVERPDGSNFTLKIRSTKLEDSAMYFCASSAKREGRGELFFGEGSRLTVL.